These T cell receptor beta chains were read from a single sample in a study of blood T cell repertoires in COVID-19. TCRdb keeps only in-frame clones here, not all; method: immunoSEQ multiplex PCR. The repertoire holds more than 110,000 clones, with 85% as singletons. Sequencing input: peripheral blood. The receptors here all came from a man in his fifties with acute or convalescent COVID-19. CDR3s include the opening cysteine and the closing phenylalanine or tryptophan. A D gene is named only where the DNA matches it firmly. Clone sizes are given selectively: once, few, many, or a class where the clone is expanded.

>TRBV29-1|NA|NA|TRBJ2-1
TGCAGCGTTGAGGTACAGGCGGGGAATGAGCAGTTCTTC
CSVEVQAGNEQFF
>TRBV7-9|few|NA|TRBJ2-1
TGTGCCAGCAGCTTTGGTGGCCCGCACAATGAGCAGTTCTTC
CASSFGGPHNEQFF
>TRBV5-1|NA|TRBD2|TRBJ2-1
TGCGCCAGCAGCTCCGCTAGCGGGAGGGGCAATGAGCAGTTCTTC
CASSSASGRGNEQFF
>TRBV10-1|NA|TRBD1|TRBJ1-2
TGCGCCAGCAGTGAAGTTTTGGGACAGGGGGTAGGCTACACCTTC
CASSEVLGQGVGYTF
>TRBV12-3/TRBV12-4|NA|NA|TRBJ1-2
TGTGCCAGCAGCGCCCAGGACTATGGCTACACCTTC
CASSAQDYGYTF
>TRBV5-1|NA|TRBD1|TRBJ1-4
TGCGCCAGCAGCGGGACAGGAGAAACTAATGAAAAACTGTTTTTT
CASSGTGETNEKLFF
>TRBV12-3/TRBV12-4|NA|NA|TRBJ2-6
TGTGCCAGCAGTTTCGGGGTGTTGATGGGTTTC
CASSFGVLMGF
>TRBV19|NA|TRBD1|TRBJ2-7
TGTGCCAGTAGTTCCCGACAGGGCACCTACGAGCAGTACTTC
CASSSRQGTYEQYF
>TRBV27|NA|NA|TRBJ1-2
TGTGCCAGCAGTAATTTGGAGACTAACTATGGCTACACCTTC
CASSNLETNYGYTF
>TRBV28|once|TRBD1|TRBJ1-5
TGTGCCAGCAGCCCCGGGACAGGGTTTATCCCACCGGAGGTCTTTGCCCAGCATTTT
CASSPGTGFIPPEVFAQHF
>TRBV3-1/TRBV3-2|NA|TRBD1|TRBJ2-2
TGTGCCAGCAGCCTAGGACAGGGGGCGAACGCCGGGGAGCTGTTTTTT
CASSLGQGANAGELFF
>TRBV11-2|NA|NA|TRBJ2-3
TGTGCCAGCAGCTTAGAGGGGAGTAGCACAGATACGCAGTATTTT
CASSLEGSSTDTQYF
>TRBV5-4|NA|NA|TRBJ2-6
TGTGCCAGCACCGGCGGGGTCTCTGGGGCCAACGTCCTGACTTTC
CASTGGVSGANVLTF
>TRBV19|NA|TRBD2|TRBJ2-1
TGTGCCAGTAGTATTCGGGGGGTCACATACAATGAGCAGTTCTTC
CASSIRGVTYNEQFF
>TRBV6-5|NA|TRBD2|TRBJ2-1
TGTGCCAGCAGTTCTACTAGCGGGATTAACTACAATGAGCAGTTCTTC
CASSSTSGINYNEQFF
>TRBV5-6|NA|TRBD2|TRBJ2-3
TGTGCCAGCAGCTTGGAGACTAGCGGGGGCCCAGATACGCAGTATTTT
CASSLETSGGPDTQYF
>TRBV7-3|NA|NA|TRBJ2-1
TGTGCCAGCAGCCTGGGAGGACAGGAAGGGCAGTTCTTC
CASSLGGQEGQFF
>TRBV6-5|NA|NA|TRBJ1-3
TGTGCCAGCAGTCGGAGCTCTGGAAACACCATATATTTT
CASSRSSGNTIYF
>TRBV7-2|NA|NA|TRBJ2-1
TGTGCCAGCAGCCAGCGGACAGGGTTTGCTAGCGGGATTCATTTTGAGCAGTTCTTC
CASSQRTGFASGIHFEQFF
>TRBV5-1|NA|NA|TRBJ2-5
TGCGCCAGCAGCTTGGGTCACAGGGAAGAGACCCAGTACTTC
CASSLGHREETQYF
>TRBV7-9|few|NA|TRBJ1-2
TGTGCCAGCAGTGGACGGGGGGACTATGGCTACACCTTC
CASSGRGDYGYTF
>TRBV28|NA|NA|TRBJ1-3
TGTGCCAGCAGTGCCCAGACAGGAAACACCATATATTTT
CASSAQTGNTIYF
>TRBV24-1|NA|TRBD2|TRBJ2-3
TGTGCCACCAGTGACCCGGGGGGGAATGGCACAGATACGCAGTATTTT
CATSDPGGNGTDTQYF